This record looks at one T cell receptor (beta chain) sequence and its context. Its antigen is undetermined. Primed by a sample-barcoded 5' primer and a J-beta primer mix, a second PCR proceeded for 7 to 11 cycles. From the 5' RACE reads, TCRdb called clonotypes with MiXCR, one entry per CDR3 protein. The sample includes over a million distinct CDR3 sequences, 42% of them seen just once. The junction had 1 base not matched to a gene; V was cut back by 6 bases and J by 5 bases. Germline V CDR1 and CDR2: SGHTA, FQGTGA. The CDR3 is made up of 14 amino acids. The entry originates in a study of blood T cells in healthy people across ages. Study in general: In model experiments, template switching was able to capture about one barcoded beta molecule for every two T cells that were present.

Overall study results and limits: TCR beta diversity per million T cells fell roughly linearly with age. Greater diversity and more naive CD4+ cells were seen in long-lived donors than in aged donors.

V and J are TRBV7-3 and TRBJ2-1; 13 nucleotides match TRBD2. Sequences were obtained from blood. The receptor was derived from a woman between 18 and 29 years old in good health. CDR3 coding DNA: TGTGCCAGCAGTGGGACTAGCGGGGACAATGAGCAGTTCTTC. It is translated as CASSGTSGDNEQFF.